The 23 T cell receptor beta chains below come from one sample, sequenced in a study of regulatory T cells in long-lasting Graves disease listed by TCRdb under 2021. The library was made by multiplex PCR. Reads for this sample came from an Illumina HiSeq 4000. TCR beta libraries were built with iRepertoire HTBI primers and Arm-PCR amplification of CDR3 regions. The raw public data were reprocessed by TCRdb itself: fastp quality trimming at Q25, MiXCR clonotype calling, in-frame beta chains only. Identical CDR3 proteins give one entry, which carries the most common genes and DNA. A total of roughly 560,000 distinct CDR3 sequences appear in this sample, around 12% of them only once. The top ten hold over 7% of the sample. The sample's time point, from its label and the paper: newly diagnosed GD, antithyroid drugs for less than 3 months. For both TCR sequencing and RNA sequencing, RNA was extracted from PBMCs using TRIzol.

These data were also reused for a study on T cells in Graves' hyperthyroidism and ophthalmopathy.

Sequenced here: peripheral blood mononuclear cells (PBMCs), sampled at new diagnosis, from a patient treated with antithyroid drugs. The receptor source for this set is a woman under 40 with Graves disease. Donor details come from another sample of the same person, matched by shared clones.

This clonotype has just a few counts. One base away lies a much larger clone, so this may be a sequencing read error. The V and J genes are TRBV12-3 or TRBV12-4 and TRBJ1-5, with unresolved D. Deletions cut 1 base from V and 7 bases from J, with 11 bases between. The CDR3 extends over 14 amino acids. The CDR3 DNA sequence: TGTGCCAGCAGTTTAGTGCCAACAGAACAGCCCCAGCATTTT. Amino acid sequence: CASSLVPTEQPQHF.

This clonotype has ten or more counts. The chain uses TRBV7-8 and TRBJ2-7; D is perhaps TRBD2 (5 bases). This CDR3 is built from 13 residues. The germline V gene encodes CDR1 SGHVS and CDR2 FQNEAQ. Trimming pared 6 bases from V and 3 bases from J, leaving 12 bases between. This chain's CDR3 is CASRPGLVYEQYF. Written as DNA, the CDR3 is TGTGCCAGCAGGCCAGGACTTGTCTACGAGCAGTACTTC. Drawing the rest from reference TRBV7-8 and TRBJ2-7, the complete variable domain is GAGVSQSPRYKVAKRGQDVALRCDPISGHVSLFWYQQALGQGPEFLTYFQNEAQLDKSGLPSDRFFAERPEGSVSTLKIQRTQQEDSAVYLCASRPGLVYEQYFGPGTRLTVT.

CDR3 sequence reads: CASSQGAGTGPYEQYF. CDR3 DNA: TGTGCCAGCAGCCAAGGAGCCGGGACAGGGCCCTACGAGCAGTACTTC. The chain recombines TRBV5-5 with TRBJ2-7; 9 bases are shared with TRBD1. CDR1 and CDR2 (germline): SGHKS, YYEKEE (reference sequence). The V gene end was trimmed by 4 bases and the J gene end by 2 bases; junction bases not matched to a gene: 10. The CDR3 is made up of 16 amino acids. The full variable domain, rest sourced from reference TRBV5-5 and TRBJ2-7, is DAGVTQSPTHLIKTRGQQVTLRCSPISGHKSVSWYQQVLGQGPQFIFQYYEKEERGRGNFPDRFSARQFPNYSSELNVNALLLGDSALYLCASSQGAGTGPYEQYFGPGTRLTVT.

The rearrangement uses TRBV19 and TRBJ1-5; the match to TRBD1 covers 9 bases. This CDR3 contains 15 residues. The ends lost 6 bases at V and 2 bases at J; junction bases unmatched: 5. The germline V gene encodes CDR1 LNHDA and CDR2 SQIVND (reference sequence). CDR3 in DNA: TGTGCCAGTAGCGCCCGGACAGGGGGCAATCAGCCCCAGCATTTT. Its translation is CASSARTGGNQPQHF.

There are a few counts of this clonotype. V and J are TRBV6-9 and TRBJ2-1; 11 bases map to TRBD1. Germline values: CDR1 MNHGY, CDR2 SVAAGI. Trimming took 3 bases from V and 8 from J; bases not matched to a gene: 9. The CDR3 consists of 16 residues. The CDR3, as DNA: TGTGCCAGCAGTTACTCTCGGACAGGGGGCTTGGATGAGCAGTTCTTC. Translated, it gives CASSYSRTGGLDEQFF.

This clonotype was counted ten times or more. The chain uses TRBV7-9 and TRBJ1-4; 10 bases fit TRBD1. V gave up 5 bases and J gave up 5 bases; unmatched junction bases: 5. The V gene's germline CDR1 is SEHNR and CDR2 FQNEAQ (reference sequence). The CDR3 runs 15 residues. The CDR3 DNA is TGTGCCAGCAGCCAATGGACAGGGGGAAATGAAAAACTGTTTTTT. Translated: CASSQWTGGNEKLFF.

This clonotype was counted many times. The chain recombines TRBV5-1 with TRBJ2-1, with TRBD2 matching over 14 bases. Germline values: CDR1 SGHRS, CDR2 YFSETQ. The CDR3 covers 16 residues. Trimming at V came to 2 bases and at J to 6 bases, leaving 4 bases not matched to a gene. CDR3 residues: CASSFRTSGRPNEQFF. CDR3 sequence (DNA): TGCGCCAGCAGCTTCAGGACTAGCGGGAGGCCCAATGAGCAGTTCTTC.

This clonotype was found many times. This chain links TRBV11-3 with TRBJ2-5; maybe TRBD1 (6 bases). The V gene lost 5 bases and the J gene lost 5 bases, with 15 bases spanning the gap. From germline, CDR1 is SGHNT and CDR2 YENEEA. This CDR3 comprises 14 residues. CDR3 residues: CASSRDIRPETQYF. In nucleotides, the CDR3 is TGTGCCAGCAGCAGGGACATACGGCCGGAGACCCAGTACTTC.

The chain is built from TRBV5-1 and TRBJ2-1, with 8 bases that match TRBD2. This CDR3 spans 17 amino acids. J gave up 1 base and V 4 bases, and 10 bases lay outside the gene matches. CDR1 and CDR2 from the germline V gene are SGHRS and YFSETQ. The CDR3 DNA reads TGCGCCAGCAGCCCCCGACGAGCGGGAGTATCCTACAATGAGCAGTTCTTC. Residues: CASSPRRAGVSYNEQFF.

This chain joins TRBV7-8 and TRBJ1-5; 7 bases align to TRBD1. The trim removed 5 bases at V and 3 bases at J, leaving 13 bases unmatched. The CDR3 sequence is 17 residues long. Germline V gives CDR1 SGHVS, CDR2 FQNEAQ. The chain's CDR3 is CASSGGEGAFNNQPQHF. CDR3 sequence (DNA): TGTGCCAGCAGCGGCGGGGAGGGGGCGTTTAACAATCAGCCCCAGCATTTT.

The rearrangement links TRBV7-9 to TRBJ1-1, with TRBD1 identical over 11 bases. After removal of 5 bases from V and 1 base from J, the junction contained 3 bases not matched to a gene. Germline V gives CDR1 SEHNR, CDR2 FQNEAQ (reference sequence). This CDR3 has 15 residues. The CDR3 region is CASSLDRGQNTEAFF. The CDR3 DNA sequence: TGTGCCAGCAGCCTGGACAGGGGGCAGAACACTGAAGCTTTCTTT.

This clonotype was counted ten times or more. The DNA of the CDR3 is TGTGCCAGCAGCATGCTGACGGAGACCCAGTACTTC. It codes for CASSMLTETQYF. The V call is TRBV11-2, the J call TRBJ2-5; D is unclear. Germline values: CDR1 SGHAT, CDR2 FQNNGV. Trimming took 5 bases from V and 5 from J, leaving 9 bases between them. The CDR3 is 12 amino acids.

With respect to this clonotype: A read error may be the cause here, since a much bigger clone is one base away. This chain connects TRBV7-3 to TRBJ1-1, with a weak D call TRBD1 (5 bases). In germline, CDR1 is SGHTA, CDR2 FQGTGA. The CDR3 extends over 15 amino acids. The CDR3 protein is CASSQRGFSRTEACF. Written as DNA, the CDR3 is TGTGCCAGCAGCCAACGGGGGTTTTCGCGTACTGAAGCTTGCTTT.

Of note for this clonotype: Possible read error: a much larger clone is one base away. The rearrangement joins TRBV2 to TRBJ2-2; either TRBD1 or TRBD2 may supply D (6 bases each). This CDR3 has 20 amino acids. CDR1 and CDR2 (germline): SNHLY, FYNNEI. This chain's CDR3 is CASSELLSEGDGGNPGDLFF. In nucleotides, the CDR3 is TGTGCCAGCAGTGAATTACTGAGTGAGGGAGACGGGGGCAACCCCGGGGACCTGTTTTTT.

This clonotype was detected many times. The chain joins TRBV5-1 to TRBJ1-1, with TRBD1 identical over 12 bases. Trimming removed 4 bases from V and 6 bases from J; junction bases left unmatched: 7. This CDR3 spans 15 amino acids. Germline V CDR1 and CDR2: SGHRS, YFSETQ. CDR3 nucleotides: TGCGCCAGCAGCCGAAAGCGGGACAGGGGGCCTGAAGCTTTCTTT. Translation gives CASSRKRDRGPEAFF.

The chain carries TRBV6-2 or TRBV6-3 and TRBJ2-6, with D hard to call. The germline V gene has CDR1 MNHEY and CDR2 SVGEGT. Trimming shortened V by 2 bases and J by 0 bases, and 8 bases separated the two germline ends. This CDR3 is built from 16 residues. The chain's CDR3 is CASSYTQSSGANVLTF. The DNA of the CDR3 is TGTGCCAGCAGTTACACCCAGAGCTCTGGGGCCAACGTCCTGACTTTC.

This clonotype was counted at least ten times. The DNA is omitted, as the CDR3 cannot be located on it reliably, and the CDR3 follows TCRdb's listing. The rearrangement links TRBV6-5 to TRBJ1-5. Both ends counted, the CDR3 spans 13 residues. Germline loops: CDR1 MNHEY, CDR2 SVGAGI. CDR3 region: CASSYSFQMSQHF.

This clonotype showed up many times. The chain links TRBV20-1 to TRBJ1-1; D may be TRBD1 (5 bases). The V end lost 3 bases, the J end lost 3 bases, and 17 bases lay between the germline ends. CDR1 and CDR2 from the germline V gene are DFQATT and SNEGSKA (reference sequence). The CDR3 loop spans 15 amino acids. CDR3: CSARPQGRGDTEAFF. The CDR3 DNA reads TGCAGTGCTAGGCCCCAAGGTCGGGGGGACACTGAAGCTTTCTTT.

This clonotype was detected many times. The chain employs TRBV18 and TRBJ1-2; 9 bases fit TRBD1. V lost 5 bases and J lost 5; bases outside the gene matches: 9. The CDR3 runs to 15 residues. In germline, CDR1 is KGHSH, CDR2 LQKENI. The CDR3 loop reads CASSTFDRGLYGYTF. The CDR3 region has the DNA TGTGCCAGCTCAACATTTGACAGGGGGTTATATGGCTACACCTTC.

This chain joins TRBV7-2 and TRBJ2-4, with no clear D. Trimming shortened V by 5 bases and J by 0 bases, and 14 bases separated the two germline ends. CDR3 length equals 16 residues. CDR1 and CDR2 (germline): SGHTA, FQGNSA. CDR3 amino acids: CASSRDPAVAKNIQYF. CDR3 nucleotide sequence: TGTGCCAGCAGCCGAGATCCGGCGGTAGCCAAAAACATTCAGTACTTC. The full variable domain, completed using reference TRBV7-2 and TRBJ2-4, is GAGVSQSPSNKVTEKGKDVELRCDPISGHTALYWYRQSLGQGLEFLIYFQGNSAPDKSGLPSDRFSAERTGGSVSTLTIQRTQQEDSAVYLCASSRDPAVAKNIQYFGAGTRLSVL.

This clonotype was picked up many times. This chain connects TRBV10-2 to TRBJ2-2, with TRBD2 as a possible D gene (6 bases). V shed 7 bases and J shed 4 bases, with 13 bases lying between them. The CDR3 is made up of 14 amino acids. The germline gives CDR1 WSHSY, CDR2 SAAADI. Here the CDR3 reads CASKFIAATGELFF. The CDR3 DNA reads as TGCGCCAGCAAGTTCATAGCGGCCACCGGGGAGCTGTTTTTT.

In its sample, this clonotype was seen a few times. The gene calls are TRBV6-1 and TRBJ2-1, with 7 nucleotides matching TRBD1. There are 14 residues in the CDR3. Germline V gene lookup returns CDR1 MNHNS and CDR2 SASEGT. J gave up 6 bases and V 6 bases, and 8 bases lay outside the gene matches. The CDR3 loop is CASRQGVGRNEQFF. DNA of the CDR3: TGTGCCAGCAGGCAGGGGGTCGGGCGCAATGAGCAGTTCTTC.

Only a few counts were recorded for this clonotype. A much larger clone lies a single base off, so this may be a read error. V is TRBV12-3 or TRBV12-4 and J is TRBJ2-3; 13 positions match TRBD2. This CDR3 spans 15 amino acids. V shed 6 bases and J 8 bases; nucleotides not matched to a gene: 8. CDR3 region: CASSRGLAGVGTQYF. The CDR3 region has the DNA TGTGCCAGCAGCCGTGGACTAGCGGGAGTAGGTACGCAGTATTTT.